This T cell receptor beta chain was recovered during a study of cytomegalovirus exposure and HLA in healthy donors. As concerns this clone: Its specificity is not known.

CDR3 length: 14 amino acids. Trimming stripped 6 bases from V and 0 bases from J, with 10 bases between. Germline CDR1 and CDR2: SGHRS and YFSETQ. Vbeta (60) and Jbeta (13) primers were used in the PCR. The data were produced by immunoSEQ multiplex PCR, yet TCRdb's version contains in-frame clones alone and is incomplete. The table records about 99,000 clones, 60% to 80% of them present only once. Study results and limitations: Some TCR beta chains (roughly 150 of them) were listed as cytomegalovirus-associated. Earlier analysis yielded a pattern in which most TCR beta V segments were productive about 90% or about 30% of the time. Later work found that TCR association rates differed between HLA loci; DRB1 had the most and HLA-C the fewest. In a later analysis, parvovirus B19, influenza, CMV and Epstein-Barr virus appeared linked to several top co-occurrence clusters.

The sample consisted of PBMCs. V gene TRBV5-1 combines with J gene TRBJ2-1; no firm D call. The TCR comes from a man in his forties in good health and CMV-seronegative. The CDR3 region has the DNA TGCGCCAGCACACTACTAAGCTCCTACAATGAGCAGTTCTTC. Amino acid sequence: CASTLLSSYNEQFF.